This TCR beta chain was captured in a study of multiple sclerosis patients with progressive multifocal leukoencephalopathy. Study findings and constraints: PML-onset expanded TRB clones were detectable before and during natalizumab therapy.

Time point: approximately 11 months of natalizumab therapy. Prior interferon beta treatment was universal, and the PML patients were all female. T1 and T2 blood were collected at 6 and 12 months of natalizumab. The V gene end was trimmed by 6 bases and the J gene end by 3 bases; junction bases not matched to a gene: 3. The CDR3 covers 13 residues. CDR1 is SQVTM and CDR2 is ANQGSEA in the germline V gene. Produced via immunoSEQ multiplex PCR; TCRdb's table is partial and in-frame only. Of 26,000 or so clones in the sample, 80% to 95% were seen once. As concerns this clone: The antigen remains undetermined.

The sequence was obtained from a young man with multiple sclerosis. The starting material was PBMCs, obtained from a patient treated with natalizumab. The chain carries TRBV29-1 and TRBJ2-1; TRBD2 matches at 9 bases. The CDR3 DNA is TGCAGCGTGGCTAGCGGGATCTACAATGAGCAGTTCTTC. The encoded protein is CSVASGIYNEQFF.